This TCR beta chain appears in the sequencing data of a study of blood T cell repertoires in COVID-19. Data came from immunoSEQ multiplex PCR; TCRdb stores just in-frame clones and leaves some out. This sample has just over 60,000 clones; around four fifths occur once, and the top ten carry around 21%. V dropped 2 bases and J dropped 0 bases, with 6 bases sitting between them. The length of the CDR3 is 14 residues. The germline V gene has CDR1 SGHDT and CDR2 YYEEEE. There are a few counts of this clone. The sequencing sample was made of peripheral blood. The rearrangement links TRBV5-6 to TRBJ1-3, with unresolved D. This receptor was taken from an elderly woman with active or convalescent COVID-19. DNA for the CDR3: TGTGCCAGCAGCTTCGGGAGCTCTGGAAACACCATATATTTT. Translated: CASSFGSSGNTIYF.